The 12 T cell receptor beta chains below were found in one sample sequenced in a study of OX40 agonist ivuxolimab in advanced cancers. The data were produced by immunoSEQ multiplex PCR, yet TCRdb's version contains in-frame clones alone and is incomplete. The sample shows fewer than 60,000 clones, around 87% of them seen only once. The input for sequencing was CD4+ or CD8+ T cells sorted from blood, taken in a trial of the OX40 agonist ivuxolimab. The receptors shown here come from an adult with an advanced solid tumor such as melanoma, head and neck, liver or kidney cancer.

The chain combines TRBV6-5 with TRBJ2-5; the match to TRBD2 covers 7 bases. The trim removed 8 bases at V and 2 bases at J, leaving 8 bases unmatched. This CDR3 contains 14 residues. Germline V gene sequence: CDR1 MNHEY, CDR2 SVGAGI. The CDR3 sequence: CASGVGRVQETQYF. CDR3 sequence (DNA): TGTGCCAGCGGTGTGGGGAGGGTTCAAGAGACCCAGTACTTC.

V and J are TRBV7-2 and TRBJ2-6; D not resolved. CDR1 and CDR2 from the germline V gene are SGHTA and FQGNSA. The CDR3 covers 15 residues. With 3 bases removed from V and 0 bases from J, the gap between germline ends came to 6 bases. The CDR3 protein is CASSFEGSGANVLTF. In nucleotides, the CDR3 is TGTGCCAGCAGCTTTGAAGGCTCTGGGGCCAACGTCCTGACTTTC.

The chain joins TRBV6-5 to TRBJ1-4, with D tentatively TRBD1 (5 bases). This CDR3 spans 15 amino acids. The V and J ends lost 6 bases and 3 bases respectively, with 14 bases between them. Germline CDR1 reads MNHEY; CDR2 reads SVGAGI. This CDR3 is CASSEPGTPNEKLFF. The CDR3 DNA is TGTGCCAGCAGCGAACCCGGGACCCCTAATGAAAAACTGTTTTTT.

The gene calls are TRBV10-2 and TRBJ1-2, with 7 bases fitting TRBD1. The CDR3 runs to 16 residues. From germline, CDR1 is WSHSY and CDR2 SAAADI. V shed 4 bases, J shed 5 bases, and the junction held 13 bases outside the gene matches. CDR3 sequence reads: CASSARDSREHYGYTF. The DNA for the CDR3 is TGCGCCAGCAGTGCCAGGGACAGCCGTGAACATTATGGCTACACCTTC.

This chain connects TRBV11-2 to TRBJ1-1; D is unclear. V was trimmed by 3 bases and J by 1 base, leaving 6 bases between them. Germline V CDR1 and CDR2: SGHAT, FQNNGV. This CDR3 has 13 amino acids. The CDR3 nucleotides read TGTGCCAGCAGCTTTACGGGGAACACTGAAGCTTTCTTT. The encoded protein is CASSFTGNTEAFF.

J is TRBJ2-7 and V is TRBV6-1; 11 nucleotides agree with TRBD1. This CDR3 has 14 residues. Per germline, CDR1 MNHNS and CDR2 SASEGT. The ends lost 6 bases at V and 6 bases at J; junction bases unmatched: 7. CDR3 sequence (DNA): TGTGCCAGCAGCAACGCTGGGACAGGGGGCGAGCAGTACTTC. Protein: CASSNAGTGGEQYF.

V usage is TRBV7-9 and J usage is TRBJ1-1; D ambiguous. Germline CDR1 SEHNR, CDR2 FQNEAQ (reference sequence). V was pared by 5 bases and J by 1 base, with 8 bases between. This CDR3 is 13 amino acids long. The CDR3 DNA reads TGTGCCAGCAGCATAATGGGGAACACTGAAGCTTTCTTT. Its protein is CASSIMGNTEAFF.

This CDR3 is CASSPSGVEQYV. For the CDR3, the DNA is TGTGCCAGCAGTCCCTCCGGGGTCGAGCAGTACGTC. V gene TRBV6-6 combines with J gene TRBJ2-7, with a weak D call TRBD2 (5 bases). V dropped 5 bases and J dropped 6 bases, with 11 bases sitting between them. The CDR3 has 12 residues. The germline gives CDR1 MNHNY, CDR2 SVGAGI (reference sequence).

J is TRBJ1-1 and V is TRBV6-1; D ambiguous. Germline V gives CDR1 MNHNS, CDR2 SASEGT. CDR3 length: 13 residues. V was shortened by 3 bases and J by 2 bases, with 7 bases between the two germline ends. DNA of the CDR3: TGTGCCAGCAGTGAGCCAGGAAACACTGAAGCTTTCTTT. Translated, it gives CASSEPGNTEAFF.

The chain is built from TRBV6-1 and TRBJ1-2; D is unclear. V was shortened by 3 bases and J by 8 bases, with 19 bases between the two germline ends. Per germline, CDR1 MNHNS and CDR2 SASEGT. The CDR3 covers 15 residues. CDR3 sequence reads: CASSEEGLIISGYTF. In nucleotides, the CDR3 is TGTGCCAGCAGTGAGGAGGGTTTAATAATCTCGGGCTACACCTTC.

The chain employs TRBV5-8 and TRBJ1-4; weak D call: TRBD1 (5 bases). The germline gives CDR1 SGHTS, CDR2 YDEGEE. CDR3 length: 15 amino acids. V shed 4 bases and J shed 0 bases, with 10 bases lying between them. CDR3 nucleotides: TGTGCCAGCAGCGTGGGGACGGCAACTAATGAAAAACTGTTTTTT. It translates to CASSVGTATNEKLFF.

This clone turned up a few times. The V gene is TRBV9, the J gene TRBJ1-2; weak D call: TRBD1 (6 bases). The germline gives CDR1 SGDLS, CDR2 YYNGEE. The CDR3 loop spans 13 amino acids. Deletions cut 4 bases from V and 2 bases from J, with 9 bases between. CDR3 sequence (DNA): TGTGCCAGCAGCTACGACAGGAACTATGGCTACACCTTC. This gives the protein CASSYDRNYGYTF.